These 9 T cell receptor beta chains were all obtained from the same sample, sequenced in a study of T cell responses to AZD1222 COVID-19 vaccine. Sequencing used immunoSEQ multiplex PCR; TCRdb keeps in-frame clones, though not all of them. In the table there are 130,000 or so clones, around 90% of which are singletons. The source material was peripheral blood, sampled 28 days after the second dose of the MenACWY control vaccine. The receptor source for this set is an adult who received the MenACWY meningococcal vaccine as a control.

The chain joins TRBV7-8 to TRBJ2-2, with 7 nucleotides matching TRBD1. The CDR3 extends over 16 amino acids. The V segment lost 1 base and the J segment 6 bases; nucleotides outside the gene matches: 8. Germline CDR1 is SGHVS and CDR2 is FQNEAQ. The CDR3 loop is CASSLVIGGWAGELFF. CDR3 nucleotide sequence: TGTGCCAGCAGCTTAGTAATAGGGGGCTGGGCCGGGGAGCTGTTTTTT.

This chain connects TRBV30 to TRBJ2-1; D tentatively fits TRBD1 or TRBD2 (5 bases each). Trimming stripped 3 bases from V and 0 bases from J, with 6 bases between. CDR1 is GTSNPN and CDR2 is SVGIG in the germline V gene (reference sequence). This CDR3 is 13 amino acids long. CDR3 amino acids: CAWRGDSYNEQFF. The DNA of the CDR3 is TGTGCCTGGAGGGGGGACTCCTACAATGAGCAGTTCTTC. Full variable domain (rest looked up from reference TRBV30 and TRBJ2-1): SQTIHQWPATLVQPVGSPLSLECTVEGTSNPNLYWYRQAAGRGLQLLFYSVGIGQISSEVPQNLSASRPQDRQFILSSKKLLLSDSGFYLCAWRGDSYNEQFFGPGTRLTVL.

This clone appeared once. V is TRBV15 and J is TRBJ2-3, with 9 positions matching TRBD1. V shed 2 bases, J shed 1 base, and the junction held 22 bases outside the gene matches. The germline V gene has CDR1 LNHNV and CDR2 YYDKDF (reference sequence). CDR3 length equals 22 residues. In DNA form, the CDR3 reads TGTGCCACCAGCAGATCATCGATGGGACACAGGGGGCGGACAATCCGCACAGATACGCAGTATTTT. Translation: CATSRSSMGHRGRTIRTDTQYF.

The DNA for the CDR3 is TGTGCCAGCTCAACGACTAGCGGGTCAAACACCGGGGAGCTGTTTTTT. Protein product: CASSTTSGSNTGELFF. This chain uses TRBV18 with TRBJ2-2, with 10 positions matching TRBD2. The CDR3 has 16 residues. Germline lookup yields CDR1 KGHSH and CDR2 LQKENI. V was clipped by 5 bases and J by 2 bases; unmatched bases: 5.

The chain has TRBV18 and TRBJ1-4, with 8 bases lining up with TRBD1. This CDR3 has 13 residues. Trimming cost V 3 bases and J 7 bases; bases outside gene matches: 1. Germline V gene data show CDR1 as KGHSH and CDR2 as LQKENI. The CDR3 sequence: CASSPTGGEKLFF. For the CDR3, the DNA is TGTGCCAGCTCACCTACAGGGGGTGAAAAACTGTTTTTT.

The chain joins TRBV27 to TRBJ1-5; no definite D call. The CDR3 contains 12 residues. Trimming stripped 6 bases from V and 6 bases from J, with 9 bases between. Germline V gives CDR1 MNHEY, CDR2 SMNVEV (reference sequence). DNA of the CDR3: TGTGCCAGCAGCCAGGCGGGTCAGCCCCAGCATTTT. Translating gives CASSQAGQPQHF.

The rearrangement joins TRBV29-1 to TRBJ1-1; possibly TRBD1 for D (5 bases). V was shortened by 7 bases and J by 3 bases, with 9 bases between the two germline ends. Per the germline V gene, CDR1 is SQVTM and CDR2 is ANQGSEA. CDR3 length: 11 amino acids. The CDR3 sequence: CSAGRYTEAFF. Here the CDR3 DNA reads TGCAGCGCGGGGCGGTACACTGAAGCTTTCTTT.

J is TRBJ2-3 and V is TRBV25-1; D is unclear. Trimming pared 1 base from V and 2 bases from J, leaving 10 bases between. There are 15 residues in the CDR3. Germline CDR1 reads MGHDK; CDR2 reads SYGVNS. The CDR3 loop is CASSESLFHTDTQYF. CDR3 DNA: TGTGCCAGCAGTGAATCGCTCTTCCACACAGATACGCAGTATTTT. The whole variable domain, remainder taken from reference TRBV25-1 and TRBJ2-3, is EADIYQTPRYLVIGTGKKITLECSQTMGHDKMYWYQQDPGMELHLIHYSYGVNSTEKGDLSSESTVSRIRTEHFPLTLESARPSHTSQYLCASSESLFHTDTQYFGPGTRLTVL.

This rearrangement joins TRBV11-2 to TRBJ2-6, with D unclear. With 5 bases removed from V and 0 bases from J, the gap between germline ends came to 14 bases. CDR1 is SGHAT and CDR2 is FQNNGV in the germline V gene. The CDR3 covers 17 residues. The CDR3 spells CASSLRPVGSGANVLTF. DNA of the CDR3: TGTGCCAGCAGCCTTCGACCCGTTGGCTCTGGGGCCAACGTCCTGACTTTC. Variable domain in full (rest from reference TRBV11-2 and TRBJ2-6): EAGVAQSPRYKIIEKRQSVAFWCNPISGHATLYWYQQILGQGPKLLIQFQNNGVVDDSQLPKDRFSAERLKGVDSTLKIQPAKLEDSAVYLCASSLRPVGSGANVLTFGAGSRLTVL.